The clone carrying this TCR beta chain was seen once. This sample was taken from a study of blood T cell repertoires in COVID-19. On the study more broadly: The United States, Italy and Spain supplied acute and convalescent COVID-19 samples. Sample material is recorded as cDNA or gDNA derived from T cells, B-cell-depleted T cells, or PBMCs.

The CDR3 extends over 14 amino acids. Trimming at V came to 8 bases and at J to 2 bases, leaving 6 bases not matched to a gene. Germline lookup yields CDR1 SGHVS and CDR2 FQNEAQ. As handled by the study authors: Using reference gene primer amplification, nucleated cell counts were estimated. Assay: immunoSEQ multiplex PCR; the TCRdb copy retains only in-frame clones and omits some. For V, J and clone size, that table is used; D and trimming come from the DNA. The sample holds about 68,000 clones, 85% to 90% seen once. Input material: peripheral blood. This TCR was recovered from a man in his fifties with acute or convalescent COVID-19. This chain uses TRBV7-8 with TRBJ2-3; 8 bases match TRBD1. The CDR3 nucleotides read TGTGCCAGCCGGCAGACAGGGGTCACAGATACGCAGTATTTT. Protein product: CASRQTGVTDTQYF.